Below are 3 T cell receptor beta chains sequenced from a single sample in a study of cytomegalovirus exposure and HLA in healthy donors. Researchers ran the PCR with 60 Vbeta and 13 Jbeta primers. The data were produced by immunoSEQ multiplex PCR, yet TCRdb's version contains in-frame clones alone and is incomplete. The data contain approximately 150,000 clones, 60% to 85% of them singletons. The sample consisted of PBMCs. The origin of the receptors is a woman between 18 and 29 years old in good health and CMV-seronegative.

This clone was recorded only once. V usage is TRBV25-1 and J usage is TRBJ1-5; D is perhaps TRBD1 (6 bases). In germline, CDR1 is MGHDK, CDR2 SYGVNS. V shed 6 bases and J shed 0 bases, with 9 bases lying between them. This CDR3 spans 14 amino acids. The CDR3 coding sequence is TGTGCCAGCAGCACGACAGGTAGCAATCAGCCCCAGCATTTT. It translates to CASSTTGSNQPQHF.

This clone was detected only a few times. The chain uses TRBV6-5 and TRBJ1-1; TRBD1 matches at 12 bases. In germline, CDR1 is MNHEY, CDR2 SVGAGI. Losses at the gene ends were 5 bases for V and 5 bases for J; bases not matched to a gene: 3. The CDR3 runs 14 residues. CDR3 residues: CASSGTGGGTEAFF. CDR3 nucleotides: TGTGCCAGCAGTGGGACAGGGGGCGGAACTGAAGCTTTCTTT.

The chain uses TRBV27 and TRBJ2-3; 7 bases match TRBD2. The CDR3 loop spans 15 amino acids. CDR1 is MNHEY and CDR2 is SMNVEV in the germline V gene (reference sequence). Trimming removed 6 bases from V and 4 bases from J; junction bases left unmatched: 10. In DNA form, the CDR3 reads TGTGCCAGCAGCCCACTAGCGCTGGGGGCAGATACGCAGTATTTT. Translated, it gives CASSPLALGADTQYF.